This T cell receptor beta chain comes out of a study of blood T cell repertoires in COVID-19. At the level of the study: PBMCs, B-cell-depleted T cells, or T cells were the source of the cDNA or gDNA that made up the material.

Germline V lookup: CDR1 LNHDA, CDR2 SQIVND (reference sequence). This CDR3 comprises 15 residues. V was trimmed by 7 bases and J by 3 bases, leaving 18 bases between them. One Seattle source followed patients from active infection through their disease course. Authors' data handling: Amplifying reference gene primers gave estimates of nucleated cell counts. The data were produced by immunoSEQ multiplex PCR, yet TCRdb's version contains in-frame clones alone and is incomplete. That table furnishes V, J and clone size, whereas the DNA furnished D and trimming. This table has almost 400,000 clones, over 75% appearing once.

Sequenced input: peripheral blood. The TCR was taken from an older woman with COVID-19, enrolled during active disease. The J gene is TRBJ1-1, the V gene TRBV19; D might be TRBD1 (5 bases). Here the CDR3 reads CASMGMWGVDTEAFF. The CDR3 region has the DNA TGTGCCAGTATGGGTATGTGGGGGGTGGACACTGAAGCTTTCTTT.